The 26 T cell receptor beta chains below were found in one sample sequenced in a study of cytomegalovirus exposure and HLA in healthy donors. The primer mix had 60 Vbeta and 13 Jbeta primers. The method was immunoSEQ multiplex PCR; TCRdb's version includes in-frame clones alone and lacks a portion of them. The sample holds roughly 110,000 clones, 71% seen once. The sample taken for sequencing was PBMCs. Receptors originate from a female donor in good health and CMV-seronegative.

The V gene is TRBV21-1, the J gene TRBJ2-7; the table's D call, TRBD2, has no DNA check behind it. TRBV21-1 is a documented pseudogene. The CDR3 spans 14 residues. The CDR3 coding sequence is TGTGCCAGCAGCAAAGACGGGAGCGCCTACGAGCAGTACTTC. Residues: CASSKDGSAYEQYF.

This chain uses TRBV29-1 with TRBJ2-7; 9 bases are shared with TRBD1. The CDR3 sequence is 14 residues long. The J segment lost 3 bases and the V segment lost 6 bases, leaving 9 bases of the junction unmatched. CDR1 and CDR2 (germline): SQVTM, ANQGSEA. The CDR3 spells CSVETGTGFYEQYF. The CDR3 DNA follows: TGCAGCGTAGAAACCGGGACAGGGTTCTACGAGCAGTACTTC.

This clone was found a few times. V and J are TRBV5-1 and TRBJ2-5, with 8 bases matching TRBD2. From germline, CDR1 is SGHRS and CDR2 YFSETQ. CDR3 length equals 16 residues. V gave up 4 bases and J gave up 4 bases; unmatched junction bases: 12. CDR3 sequence (DNA): TGCGCCAGCAGCAGTGCAGCGGGAGCCTTTGGAGAGACCCAGTACTTC. Its protein product is CASSSAAGAFGETQYF.

This clone appeared once. This chain's CDR3 is CAWSPRGAFNYGYTF. The CDR3 DNA reads TGTGCCTGGAGCCCCAGGGGCGCCTTCAACTATGGCTACACCTTC. The rearrangement joins TRBV30 to TRBJ1-2, with D possibly matching TRBD1 (6 bases). With 3 bases removed from V and 2 bases from J, the gap between germline ends came to 16 bases. Germline V CDR1 and CDR2: GTSNPN, SVGIG (reference sequence). CDR3 length: 15 residues.

The V gene is TRBV10-1, the J gene TRBJ1-5, with 10 bases lining up with TRBD1. CDR3 length: 16 residues. Per germline, CDR1 WNHNN and CDR2 SYGVQD (reference sequence). Unmatched junction bases numbered 9, after V lost 7 bases and J lost 3 bases. CDR3 region: CASIFRGTGDNQPQHF. The CDR3 region has the DNA TGCGCCAGCATCTTTAGGGGGACAGGGGACAATCAGCCCCAGCATTTT.

Concerning this clone itself: Other DNA variants within this sample encode the same CDR3. V and J are TRBV7-8 and TRBJ1-5; 7 nucleotides match TRBD1. The germline V gene has CDR1 SGHVS and CDR2 FQNEAQ. This CDR3 region has 13 residues. V gave up 5 bases and J gave up 4 bases; unmatched junction bases: 2. The chain's CDR3 is CASSPGGNQPQHF. The CDR3 DNA reads as TGTGCCAGCAGCCCAGGGGGGAATCAGCCCCAGCATTTT.

Only one count was recorded for this clone. The chain employs TRBV28 and TRBJ2-7, with D maybe TRBD2 (6 bases). V was cut by 5 bases and J by 1 base, with 21 bases left in between. The CDR3 spans 17 residues. Germline V lookup: CDR1 MDHEN, CDR2 SYDVKM. CDR3 protein: CASSDPGVIGASYEQYF. CDR3 bases: TGTGCCAGCAGTGACCCGGGGGTCATAGGGGCTTCCTACGAGCAGTACTTC.

The count of this clone is one. V usage is TRBV5-1 and J usage is TRBJ2-5; no definite D call. The CDR3 extends over 13 amino acids. Trimming took off 4 bases at V and 3 bases at J, with 10 bases between the two ends. Per the germline V gene, CDR1 is SGHRS and CDR2 is YFSETQ. The CDR3 coding sequence is TGCGCCAGCAGCCCCAGCGTGGAAGAGACCCAGTACTTC. This translates into CASSPSVEETQYF.

The chain uses TRBV7-2 and TRBJ2-1, with 11 bases lining up with TRBD2. Trimming took 1 base from V and 6 from J; bases not matched to a gene: 8. The V gene's germline CDR1 is SGHTA and CDR2 FQGNSA. The CDR3 consists of 17 residues. The CDR3 loop reads CASSLGSSGRIRNEQFF. For the CDR3, the DNA is TGTGCCAGCAGCTTAGGGTCTAGCGGGAGGATTCGCAATGAGCAGTTCTTC.

The chain joins TRBV19 to TRBJ1-2, with a tentative D call TRBD1 (5 bases). Germline V gene data show CDR1 as LNHDA and CDR2 as SQIVND (reference sequence). The CDR3 runs 17 residues. The ends were cut back, 1 base at V and 1 base at J, with 16 bases in the middle. The CDR3 sequence is CASSIVYRRRGNYGYTF. CDR3 in DNA: TGTGCCAGTAGTATAGTTTACAGGCGGCGGGGTAACTATGGCTACACCTTC.

The chain links TRBV19 to TRBJ2-7, with D possibly being TRBD2 (5 bases). Germline-derived CDR1 and CDR2 are LNHDA and SQIVND (reference sequence). The ends were cut back, 1 base at V and 3 bases at J, with 16 bases in the middle. The CDR3 is 16 residues long. Here the CDR3 DNA reads TGTGCCAGTAGTATAGCGGTCGGGGTGGGTATCTACGAGCAGTACTTC. Its translation: CASSIAVGVGIYEQYF.

V usage is TRBV10-3 and J usage is TRBJ1-1; TRBD1 is a possible D gene (6 bases). CDR1 is ENHRY and CDR2 is SYGVKD in the germline V gene. Between the trimmed V and J ends, which lost 4 bases and 4 bases, there was a span of 10 bases. The CDR3 consists of 13 residues. In nucleotides, the CDR3 is TGTGCCATCAGTGCGCAGGGGACCACTGAAGCTTTCTTT. Translated, it gives CAISAQGTTEAFF.

The rearrangement joins TRBV14 to TRBJ1-2; perhaps TRBD1 as D (6 bases). The CDR3 is 22 amino acids. V lost 3 bases, J lost 4 bases, and 36 bases lay in between. CDR1 SGHDN and CDR2 FVKESK come from the germline V gene. DNA of the CDR3: TGTGCCAGCAGCCACTCCCGGGGGGACAAACGAGGTCAAGTAAGGGTAGGCTATGGCTACACCTTC. Amino acid sequence: CASSHSRGDKRGQVRVGYGYTF.

The chain employs TRBV11-3 and TRBJ1-1; tentative D call: TRBD1 (5 bases). CDR1 and CDR2 from the germline V gene are SGHNT and YENEEA. V was pared by 5 bases and J by 4 bases, with 11 bases between. The CDR3 length is 13 residues. CDR3 DNA: TGTGCCAGCAGCCAAACAGGAAGCACTGAAGCTTTCTTT. This translates into CASSQTGSTEAFF.

V is TRBV6-4 and J is TRBJ2-1; 12 nucleotides align to TRBD2. This CDR3 region has 18 residues. V lost 5 bases to trimming and J lost 3 bases; unmatched junction nucleotides: 11. CDR1 is MRHNA, CDR2 SNTAGT, per germline. The CDR3 region is CASSPSSGRVINYNEQFF. The CDR3 nucleotides read TGTGCCAGCAGTCCCTCTAGCGGGAGGGTTATTAACTACAATGAGCAGTTCTTC.

A few counts support this clone. The V gene is TRBV7-6, the J gene TRBJ2-1; 16 bases agree with TRBD2. Per germline, CDR1 SGHVS and CDR2 FNYEAQ. The CDR3 spans 19 residues. V lost 0 bases, J lost 2 bases, and 4 bases stayed unmatched. The CDR3 is CASSLAGGLAGGPYNEQFF. The CDR3 DNA follows: TGTGCCAGCAGCTTAGCAGGGGGACTAGCGGGAGGGCCCTACAATGAGCAGTTCTTC.

This chain uses TRBV28 with TRBJ1-5; TRBD1 might be the D (5 bases). Germline lookup yields CDR1 MDHEN and CDR2 SYDVKM. Between the trimmed V and J ends, which lost 3 bases and 2 bases, there was a span of 20 bases. CDR3 length equals 18 residues. The CDR3 region has the DNA TGTGCCAGCAGTTTGGGACTTGAAACTTGGGTGGGCAATCAGCCCCAGCATTTT. Amino acids: CASSLGLETWVGNQPQHF.

The chain employs TRBV4-1 and TRBJ1-1; D may be TRBD1 (5 bases). V gave up 4 bases and J gave up 4 bases, with 10 bases separating them. The CDR3 totals 13 residues. Germline loops: CDR1 MGHRA, CDR2 YSYEKL. Here the CDR3 DNA reads TGCGCCAGCAGCCTGACAGCCTTCACTGAAGCTTTCTTT. It is translated as CASSLTAFTEAFF.

The rearrangement links TRBV30 to TRBJ1-6; 7 nucleotides align to TRBD1. The germline CDR1 and CDR2 sequences are GTSNPN and SVGIG (reference sequence). V gave up 3 bases and J gave up 4 bases; unmatched junction bases: 9. The CDR3 runs 16 residues. CDR3 amino acids: CAWRVDGQVYNSPLHF. The CDR3 DNA sequence: TGTGCCTGGAGAGTCGACGGACAGGTTTATAATTCACCCCTCCACTTT. The full variable domain, its missing parts supplied by reference TRBV30 and TRBJ1-6, is SQTIHQWPATLVQPVGSPLSLECTVEGTSNPNLYWYRQAAGRGLQLLFYSVGIGQISSEVPQNLSASRPQDRQFILSSKKLLLSDSGFYLCAWRVDGQVYNSPLHFGNGTRLTVT.

CDR3 in amino acids: CASSRLSVSYEQYF. CDR3 nucleotide sequence: TGTGCCAGCAGTCGCCTCTCGGTTTCCTACGAGCAGTACTTC. V is TRBV28 and J is TRBJ2-7; D is uncertain. V shed 5 bases and J shed 1 base, with 12 bases lying between them. The V gene's germline CDR1 is MDHEN and CDR2 SYDVKM. The CDR3 totals 14 residues.

The chain employs TRBV5-1 and TRBJ1-3; 9 bases line up with TRBD1. There are 18 residues in the CDR3. After removal of 0 bases from V and 2 bases from J, the junction contained 9 bases not matched to a gene. Germline lookup yields CDR1 SGHRS and CDR2 YFSETQ. The CDR3: CASSLGTGQGLAGNTIYF. CDR3 DNA: TGCGCCAGCAGCTTGGGAACGGGACAGGGATTGGCTGGAAACACCATATATTTT.

The rearrangement joins TRBV5-1 to TRBJ2-3; 14 nucleotides match TRBD2. The CDR3 contains 16 residues. Germline trimming cut 5 bases from V and 5 bases from J; bases unmatched to any gene: 7. Germline-derived CDR1 and CDR2 are SGHRS and YFSETQ. CDR3 in DNA: TGCGCCAGCAGTCGGCCGGGACTAGCGGGAGTAGATACGCAGTATTTT. As protein: CASSRPGLAGVDTQYF.

The genes are TRBV19 and TRBJ1-6; 7 bases are shared with TRBD1. Trimming at V came to 6 bases and at J to 9 bases, leaving 2 bases not matched to a gene. Germline V gene sequence: CDR1 LNHDA, CDR2 SQIVND (reference sequence). The CDR3 sequence is 12 residues long. The CDR3, as DNA: TGTGCCAGTAGAACAGGGGTTTCACCCCTCCACTTT. Translation gives CASRTGVSPLHF.

This clone has only a few counts. The J gene is TRBJ2-3, the V gene TRBV20-1; TRBD1 might be the D (5 bases). The CDR3 contains 11 residues. The germline V and J ends were trimmed by 8 bases and 7 bases, with 13 bases remaining between them. The germline gives CDR1 DFQATT, CDR2 SNEGSKA (reference sequence). The CDR3 here is CSTSRANTQYF. CDR3 sequence (DNA): TGCAGTACATCCAGGGCGAATACGCAGTATTTT.

The chain combines TRBV19 with TRBJ2-2; TRBD2 might be the D (6 bases). Germline CDR1 LNHDA, CDR2 SQIVND (reference sequence). V dropped 1 base and J dropped 3 bases, with 12 bases sitting between them. CDR3 size: 16 residues. As DNA, the CDR3 is TGTGCCAGTAGTATAGGAGTTAGCGGCTACACCGGGGAGCTGTTTTTT. Its protein is CASSIGVSGYTGELFF. The full variable domain, its missing parts supplied by reference TRBV19 and TRBJ2-2, is DGGITQSPKYLFRKEGQNVTLSCEQNLNHDAMYWYRQDPGQGLRLIYYSQIVNDFQKGDIAEGYSVSREKKESFPLTVTSAQKNPTAFYLCASSIGVSGYTGELFFGEGSRLTVL.

The chain links TRBV18 to TRBJ2-5; 10 bases are a match to TRBD2. The V segment lost 4 bases and the J segment 3 bases; nucleotides outside the gene matches: 11. Germline V gene sequence: CDR1 KGHSH, CDR2 LQKENI. The CDR3 is 17 residues long. This chain's CDR3 is CASSQSRLAGTEETQYF. DNA for the CDR3: TGTGCCAGCTCACAGTCAAGACTAGCGGGTACCGAAGAGACCCAGTACTTC.